The 25 T cell receptor beta chains in this list originate from one sample, sequenced in a study of response to subunit inactivated influenza vaccine. Each CDR3 protein gets one entry after TCRdb re-called the RT-PCR reads with MiXCR. This table holds fewer than 700,000 distinct CDR3 sequences, 13% found once. Sequences were derived from PBMCs from blood, sampled roughly 48 days after vaccination. These receptor sequences come from a man between 50 and 59 years old who received an inactivated influenza vaccine.

This rearrangement joins TRBV4-3 to TRBJ2-5, with a possible D match to TRBD1 (6 bases). Germline CDR1 LGHNA, CDR2 YSLEER. The length of the CDR3 is 15 residues. V was pared by 2 bases and J by 1 base, with 11 bases between. CDR3 protein: CASSQQNRVQETQYF. Written as DNA, the CDR3 is TGCGCCAGCAGCCAACAAAACAGGGTCCAAGAGACCCAGTACTTC.

This clonotype came up a few times. The J gene is TRBJ2-4, the V gene TRBV11-2, with D maybe TRBD2 (6 bases). This CDR3 has 18 amino acids. Germline V gives CDR1 SGHAT, CDR2 FQNNGV. The V gene lost 0 bases and the J gene lost 3 bases, with 18 bases spanning the gap. CDR3 sequence: CASSLDPAGTHGKNIQYF. The CDR3 DNA is TGTGCCAGCAGCTTAGATCCAGCGGGCACGCATGGCAAAAACATTCAGTACTTC.

The V and J genes are TRBV30 and TRBJ2-3; perhaps TRBD1 as D (5 bases). The germline V gene encodes CDR1 GTSNPN and CDR2 SVGIG (reference sequence). Trimming cost V 2 bases and J 1 base, with 10 bases left between them. This CDR3 has 14 amino acids. DNA of the CDR3: TGTGCCTGGAGTAAGGGGCTCGGCACAGATACGCAGTATTTT. Protein: CAWSKGLGTDTQYF.

This clonotype was detected many times. The V gene is TRBV12-3 or TRBV12-4, the J gene TRBJ2-5; 9 nucleotides line up with TRBD2. Trimming at V came to 6 bases and at J to 6 bases, leaving 11 bases not matched to a gene. This CDR3 has 15 amino acids. CDR3 sequence: CASSIGSGGPQTQYF. The CDR3 DNA is TGTGCCAGCAGCATTGGGAGCGGGGGGCCCCAGACCCAGTACTTC.

This clonotype showed up just a few times. The chain carries TRBV6-1 and TRBJ2-1; 10 bases line up with TRBD2. V was clipped by 9 bases and J by 4 bases; unmatched bases: 3. Germline V gene lookup returns CDR1 MNHNS and CDR2 SASEGT. The CDR3 has 13 residues. The CDR3 bases are TGTGCCAGTGGACTAGCGGAGTACAATGAGCAGTTCTTC. The encoded protein is CASGLAEYNEQFF.

This clonotype was seen a few times. This chain links TRBV5-1 with TRBJ1-1, with 7 bases lining up with TRBD1. This CDR3 contains 17 residues. Germline CDR1 reads SGHRS; CDR2 reads YFSETQ. Trimming removed 0 bases from V and 0 bases from J; junction bases left unmatched: 8. CDR3 residues: CASSLGGGEGMNTEAFF. The CDR3 DNA follows: TGCGCCAGCAGCTTGGGAGGGGGCGAGGGAATGAACACTGAAGCTTTCTTT.

This clonotype showed up just a few times. This chain uses TRBV7-9 with TRBJ2-5, with D tentatively TRBD2 (6 bases). Germline V gene lookup returns CDR1 SEHNR and CDR2 FQNEAQ (reference sequence). V was clipped by 3 bases and J by 7 bases, with 9 bases between them. This CDR3 comprises 12 residues. The CDR3 region has the DNA TGTGCCAGCAGCTTCCCTAGCGCGACCCAGTACTTC. Translation gives CASSFPSATQYF.

This clonotype was detected a few times. CDR3 region: CASSKGAGYYNEQFF. The CDR3 nucleotides are TGTGCCAGCAGCAAAGGAGCGGGTTATTACAATGAGCAGTTCTTC. The chain joins TRBV7-2 to TRBJ2-1; the D gene is possibly TRBD2 (6 bases). Trimming took off 5 bases at V and 4 bases at J, with 15 bases between the two ends. CDR1 and CDR2 from the germline V gene are SGHTA and FQGNSA. The CDR3 is made up of 15 amino acids.

This clonotype was seen only a few times. The rearrangement joins TRBV4-2 to TRBJ2-2; D is unresolved. Trimming removed 1 base at V and 0 bases at J, with 15 bases between. CDR1 is LGHNA, CDR2 YNFKEQ, per germline. This CDR3 comprises 18 residues. The CDR3: CASSQGGNSASNTGELFF. The CDR3 DNA sequence: TGTGCCAGCAGCCAAGGTGGAAACTCCGCGTCGAACACCGGGGAGCTGTTTTTT.

This clonotype was picked up one time. The chain employs TRBV2 and TRBJ2-1, with a tentative D call TRBD2 (6 bases). V was pared by 4 bases and J by 0 bases, with 13 bases between. The CDR3 loop spans 16 amino acids. Germline CDR1 is SNHLY and CDR2 is FYNNEI. DNA for the CDR3: TGTGCCAGCAGTGTCGGGGCGGGGAACTCCTACAATGAGCAGTTCTTC. It encodes CASSVGAGNSYNEQFF.

This clonotype occurred a few times. CDR3 amino acids: CASSKTAFVTYEQYF. CDR3 DNA sequence: TGTGCCAGCAGTAAGACAGCTTTTGTTACCTACGAGCAGTACTTC. V is TRBV12-3 or TRBV12-4 and J is TRBJ2-7; TRBD1 is a possible D gene (5 bases). Deletions cut 5 bases from V and 2 bases from J, with 16 bases between. The CDR3 runs 15 residues.

There are a few counts of this clonotype. The CDR3 DNA reads TGTGCCAGCAGCATACAGGGGGCGAGGGAGTACGAGCAGTACTTC. It specifies CASSIQGAREYEQYF. V usage is TRBV7-8 and J usage is TRBJ2-7, with 9 bases lining up with TRBD1. CDR1 is SGHVS, CDR2 FQNEAQ, per germline. This CDR3 spans 15 amino acids. J gave up 4 bases and V 5 bases, and 9 bases lay outside the gene matches.

In this sample, this clonotype turned up a few times. The V gene is TRBV6-5, the J gene TRBJ2-1, with D maybe TRBD1 (6 bases). Germline V lookup: CDR1 MNHEY, CDR2 SVGAGI. V gave up 2 bases and J gave up 4 bases, with 6 bases separating them. The CDR3 consists of 13 residues. CDR3 in DNA: TGTGCCAGCAGTTACCAGGGGTACAATGAGCAGTTCTTC. Amino acid sequence: CASSYQGYNEQFF.

The chain employs TRBV5-1 and TRBJ2-3; unclear D gene. Germline CDR1 is SGHRS and CDR2 is YFSETQ. V was shortened by 6 bases and J by 2 bases, with 13 bases between the two germline ends. The CDR3 is 14 residues long. CDR3 in DNA: TGCGCCAGCAACCGACGGACCGTCACAGATACGCAGTATTTT. Encoded protein: CASNRRTVTDTQYF.

This clonotype appeared many times. The chain is built from TRBV29-1 and TRBJ1-1; the D gene is possibly TRBD1 (5 bases). CDR3 length: 13 residues. V was trimmed by 4 bases and J by 4 bases, leaving 13 bases between them. The germline gives CDR1 SQVTM, CDR2 ANQGSEA. The CDR3 region is CSVADGGGTEAFF. CDR3 DNA sequence: TGCAGCGTTGCTGACGGCGGGGGCACTGAAGCTTTCTTT.

The chain links TRBV20-1 to TRBJ1-5; 7 bases line up with TRBD1. With V trimmed by 6 bases and J by 4 bases, 6 bases remained unmatched. The CDR3 totals 13 residues. CDR1 is DFQATT, CDR2 SNEGSKA, per germline (reference sequence). Written as DNA, the CDR3 is TGCAGTGCCAAGGGGACAGCAAATCAGCCCCAGCATTTT. This encodes CSAKGTANQPQHF.

This clonotype has at least ten counts. The chain couples TRBV9 to TRBJ2-1, with D maybe TRBD2 (6 bases). CDR3 length: 15 amino acids. Per the germline V gene, CDR1 is SGDLS and CDR2 is YYNGEE. V dropped 0 bases and J dropped 9 bases, with 16 bases sitting between them. The CDR3 DNA sequence: TGTGCCAGCAGCGTAGGAATCGGGAGTCTTACTGAGCAGTTCTTC. The encoded protein is CASSVGIGSLTEQFF.

This clonotype was counted only a few times. V is TRBV11-3 and J is TRBJ2-1; no reliable D call. The V end lost 3 bases, the J end lost 6 bases, and 18 bases lay between the germline ends. The germline gives CDR1 SGHNT, CDR2 YENEEA. The CDR3 is 16 residues long. CDR3: CASSLEKGLPLNEQFF. CDR3 in DNA: TGTGCCAGCAGCTTGGAGAAAGGGTTGCCCCTCAATGAGCAGTTCTTC.

This chain joins TRBV24-1 and TRBJ2-5; possible D gene TRBD1, 7 bases. Germline V CDR1 and CDR2: KGHDR, SFDVKD. V lost 4 bases to trimming and J lost 5 bases, with 10 bases between them. CDR3 size: 13 residues. CDR3 residues: CATSEQGRETQYF. As DNA, the CDR3 is TGTGCCACCAGTGAACAGGGGAGGGAGACCCAGTACTTC.

A few counts support this clonotype. The genes are TRBV18 and TRBJ2-1; 8 bases map to TRBD1. Germline values: CDR1 KGHSH, CDR2 LQKENI. This CDR3 is built from 20 residues. The junction had 23 bases not matched to a gene; V was cut back by 4 bases and J by 6 bases. CDR3 coding DNA: TGTGCCAGCTCACTCTCCGGACAGGGACGGACCCGGACCTCCGGCAATGAGCAGTTCTTC. Translating it yields CASSLSGQGRTRTSGNEQFF. The entire variable domain, with the rest obtained from reference TRBV18 and TRBJ2-1, is as follows: NAGVMQNPRHLVRRRGQEARLRCSPMKGHSHVYWYRQLPEEGLKFMVYLQKENIIDESGMPKERFSAEFPKEGPSILRIQQVVRGDSAAYFCASSLSGQGRTRTSGNEQFFGPGTRLTVL.

This clonotype was found many times. CDR3 amino acids: CASREQGRGGEQYF. The CDR3 DNA sequence: TGTGCCAGCAGGGAACAAGGACGGGGTGGCGAGCAGTACTTC. The chain combines TRBV3-1 with TRBJ2-7; maybe TRBD2 (5 bases). V was pared by 6 bases and J by 6 bases, with 18 bases between. Germline-derived CDR1 and CDR2 are LGHDT and YNNKEL (reference sequence). There are 14 residues in the CDR3.

There are many counts of this clonotype. The CDR3 loop is CASREIAGDNEQFF. In DNA form, the CDR3 reads TGTGCCAGCAGGGAGATAGCGGGAGACAATGAGCAGTTCTTC. The V gene is TRBV25-1, the J gene TRBJ2-1; TRBD2 matches 9 bases. Germline V gene data show CDR1 as MGHDK and CDR2 as SYGVNS. The CDR3 extends over 14 amino acids. J lost 5 bases, V lost 6 bases, and 5 bases had no gene match.

This clonotype appeared a few times. The rearrangement links TRBV28 to TRBJ2-5, with D possibly matching TRBD2 (5 bases). V was trimmed by 7 bases and J by 7 bases, leaving 22 bases between them. The length of the CDR3 is 15 residues. Germline V gene sequence: CDR1 MDHEN, CDR2 SYDVKM. CDR3 loop: CASTPFRGSLGTQYF. The DNA for the CDR3 is TGTGCCAGCACCCCCTTCCGGGGTAGCTTGGGGACCCAGTACTTC. Combining the CDR3 with reference TRBV28 and TRBJ2-5 gives the whole variable domain DVKVTQSSRYLVKRTGEKVFLECVQDMDHENMFWYRQDPGLGLRLIYFSYDVKMKEKGDIPEGYSVSREKKERFSLILESASTNQTSMYLCASTPFRGSLGTQYFGPGTRLLVL.

V is TRBV2 and J is TRBJ2-1, with 9 bases that match TRBD2. CDR3 length: 18 amino acids. CDR1 and CDR2 (germline): SNHLY, FYNNEI. The V gene end was trimmed by 4 bases and the J gene end by 4 bases; junction bases not matched to a gene: 14. The CDR3 nucleotides are TGTGCCAGCAGTGGGAGCGGGAGGCTCAAACGCCTATACAATGAGCAGTTCTTC. It is translated as CASSGSGRLKRLYNEQFF.

The chain couples TRBV15 to TRBJ2-7; 9 positions agree with TRBD1. The CDR3 has 15 residues. V trimming: 5 bases; J trimming: 5 bases; junction bases outside the gene matches: 10. Germline-derived CDR1 and CDR2 are LNHNV and YYDKDF (reference sequence). CDR3: CATSGRDREANEQYF. The CDR3 nucleotides are TGTGCCACCAGCGGACGGGACAGGGAGGCCAACGAGCAGTACTTC.